These T cell receptor beta chains were read from a single sample in a study of naive and memory T cell subsets. MiXCR, run by TCRdb on the UMI-ligation and nested PCR reads, gives a single entry per CDR3 protein. The sample shows roughly 140,000 distinct CDR3 sequences, approximately 18% of them seen only once. Sequencing used naive CD8+ T cells from blood. Receptor source: a human donor in good health. The CDR3 runs from the conserved cysteine through the conserved F or W. Where a row states a size, it is once, few, many or the class of an expanded clone; other rows omit it.

j_gene,v_gene,abundance,CDR3aa
TRBJ1-1,TRBV12-5,NA,CASGLAGVGTEAFF
TRBJ1-1,TRBV5-4,NA,CASSLISGNTEAFF
TRBJ2-3,TRBV2,few,CASSEKAGGSDTQYF
TRBJ2-1,TRBV19,few,CASPGTSHYNEQFF
TRBJ1-3,TRBV27,few,CASSLTGAGNTIYF
TRBJ2-3,TRBV28,NA,CASSSGLELASTDTQYF
TRBJ1-1,TRBV6-5,few,CASSYLPQVNTEAFF
TRBJ2-5,TRBV5-5,few,CASSLVQGGETQYF
TRBJ2-1,TRBV5-6,NA,CASSLAFTGNSYNEQFF
TRBJ2-7,TRBV15,few,CATSGGRTYEQYF
TRBJ2-4,TRBV4-1,NA,CASSQLAGDIQYF
TRBJ2-3,TRBV2,NA,CARRQGQTPDTQYF
TRBJ2-1,TRBV20-1,NA,CSASPANEQFF
TRBJ1-2,TRBV6-5,NA,CASSYGGTANYGYTF